Following are 12 T cell receptor beta chains from one sample sequenced in a study of blood T cell repertoires in COVID-19. This table comes from immunoSEQ multiplex PCR, and its TCRdb copy is limited to in-frame clones, with some not included. The data contain some 700,000 clones, just under 90% of them seen just once; the ten biggest clones take up more than 0.25%. The sample taken for sequencing was peripheral blood. These receptors were collected from a woman younger than 30 with acute or convalescent COVID-19.

The rearrangement joins TRBV5-1 to TRBJ1-2; a weak D match, TRBD1 (5 bases). Trimming removed 4 bases at V and 13 bases at J, with 20 bases between. Germline V gene data show CDR1 as SGHRS and CDR2 as YFSETQ. This CDR3 has 13 amino acids. DNA of the CDR3: TGCGCCAGCAGCACCTCGGGGGGTCCGAGAATCACCTTC. As protein: CASSTSGGPRITF.

V is TRBV4-1 and J is TRBJ1-1; D gene uncertain. The ends were cut back, 2 bases at V and 2 bases at J, with 9 bases in the middle. Per the germline V gene, CDR1 is MGHRA and CDR2 is YSYEKL. CDR3 length: 14 amino acids. CDR3 sequence (DNA): TGCGCCAGCAGCCAAATAGAGAGTAACACTGAAGCTTTCTTT. This encodes CASSQIESNTEAFF.

This clone occurred once. The chain employs TRBV11-3 and TRBJ2-5; TRBD2 might be the D (5 bases). CDR3 size: 15 residues. V was clipped by 3 bases and J by 5 bases, with 16 bases between them. The germline V gene encodes CDR1 SGHNT and CDR2 YENEEA. In DNA form, the CDR3 reads TGTGCCAGCAGCTTGTCTGGACGTACGGGGGAGACCCAGTACTTC. Residues: CASSLSGRTGETQYF.

The CDR3 reads CASSFPRGVGTEQYF. The CDR3 region has the DNA TGTGCCAGCAGCTTTCCCAGGGGAGTGGGCACCGAGCAGTACTTC. The chain recombines TRBV11-2 with TRBJ2-7; tentatively, D is TRBD1 (6 bases). The CDR3 covers 15 residues. V shed 3 bases and J shed 6 bases, with 18 bases lying between them. Germline V lookup: CDR1 SGHAT, CDR2 FQNNGV.

V and J are TRBV29-1 and TRBJ2-1; TRBD2 is a possible D gene (6 bases). Looked up from germline, CDR1 is SQVTM and CDR2 is ANQGSEA. The V gene lost 4 bases and the J gene lost 2 bases, with 18 bases spanning the gap. This CDR3 has 16 amino acids. The CDR3 loop reads CSVAARGGYPYNEQFF. The CDR3 DNA follows: TGCAGCGTTGCCGCGCGTGGAGGGTACCCCTACAATGAGCAGTTCTTC.

The V gene is TRBV11-2, the J gene TRBJ2-1, with 10 positions matching TRBD2. V lost 5 bases to trimming and J lost 3 bases; unmatched junction nucleotides: 16. CDR1 SGHAT and CDR2 FQNNGV come from the germline V gene. The CDR3 spans 19 residues. CDR3 bases: TGTGCCAGCAGCCCGGTCAAGTTAGAGCGGGGGGGCTTCTACAATGAGCAGTTCTTC. It specifies CASSPVKLERGGFYNEQFF.

A few counts support this clone. CDR3 sequence reads: CATSPGELEVYGYTF. DNA for the CDR3: TGTGCCACCAGCCCCGGCGAATTGGAGGTCTATGGCTACACCTTC. The genes are TRBV15 and TRBJ1-2; no reliable D call. The CDR3 contains 15 residues. Trimming left V 5 bases short and J 4 bases short, with 17 bases between. CDR1 and CDR2 from the germline V gene are LNHNV and YYDKDF (reference sequence).

The chain uses TRBV6-6 and TRBJ2-7, with D maybe TRBD1 (6 bases). The CDR3 loop spans 12 amino acids. In germline, CDR1 is MNHNY, CDR2 SVGAGI (reference sequence). V lost 5 bases, J lost 3 bases, and 8 bases lay in between. The DNA for the CDR3 is TGTGCCAGCAGTACAGGGTTCTACGAGCAGTACTTC. This encodes CASSTGFYEQYF.

The chain uses TRBV18 and TRBJ1-4; D remains ambiguous. The CDR3 covers 14 residues. The V and J ends lost 2 bases and 9 bases respectively, with 13 bases between them. Germline V lookup: CDR1 KGHSH, CDR2 LQKENI. The CDR3: CASSPGEEPKKLFF. Written as DNA, the CDR3 is TGTGCCAGCTCACCAGGAGAAGAACCGAAAAAACTGTTTTTT.

This chain connects TRBV3-1 (or the pseudogene TRBV3-2) to TRBJ1-4; 10 positions agree with TRBD1. The CDR3 is made up of 14 amino acids. From germline, CDR1 is LGHDT and CDR2 YNNKEL (reference sequence). V was clipped by 5 bases and J by 8 bases; unmatched bases: 5. CDR3: CASSTGTGEEKLFF. The DNA of the CDR3 is TGTGCCAGCAGCACCGGGACAGGGGAAGAAAAACTGTTTTTT.

The chain couples TRBV6-1 to TRBJ2-3; D uncertain. The CDR3 covers 15 residues. The ends were cut back, 3 bases at V and 4 bases at J, with 14 bases in the middle. The germline CDR1 and CDR2 sequences are MNHNS and SASEGT. The CDR3 DNA reads TGTGCCAGCAGTGAGTCCAAGCCGGGTGCAGATACGCAGTATTTT. It translates to CASSESKPGADTQYF.

The chain is built from TRBV18 and TRBJ1-1; the match to TRBD1 covers 7 bases. This CDR3 has 14 amino acids. Germline V CDR1 and CDR2: KGHSH, LQKENI. The J segment lost 1 base and the V segment lost 5 bases, leaving 4 bases of the junction unmatched. In DNA, the CDR3 is TGTGCCAGCTCAAGGGGGCTCGAGAACACTGAAGCTTTCTTT. Translation gives CASSRGLENTEAFF. The whole variable domain, filled in from reference TRBV18 and TRBJ1-1, reads NAGVMQNPRHLVRRRGQEARLRCSPMKGHSHVYWYRQLPEEGLKFMVYLQKENIIDESGMPKERFSAEFPKEGPSILRIQQVVRGDSAAYFCASSRGLENTEAFFGQGTRLTVV.